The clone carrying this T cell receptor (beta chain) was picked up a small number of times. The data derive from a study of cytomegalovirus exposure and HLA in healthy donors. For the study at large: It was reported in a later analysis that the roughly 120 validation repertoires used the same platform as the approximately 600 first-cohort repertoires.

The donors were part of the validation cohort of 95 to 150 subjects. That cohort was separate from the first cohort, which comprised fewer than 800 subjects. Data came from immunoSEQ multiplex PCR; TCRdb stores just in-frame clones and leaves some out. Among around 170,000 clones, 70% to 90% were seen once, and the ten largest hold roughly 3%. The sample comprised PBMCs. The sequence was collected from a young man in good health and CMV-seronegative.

In DNA, the CDR3 is TGTGCCATATCACGGGTGAACACTGAAGCTTTCTTT. The encoded protein is CAISRVNTEAFF. The chain has TRBV10-3 and TRBJ1-1; D not resolved. The V gene's germline CDR1 is ENHRY and CDR2 SYGVKD. The CDR3 runs 12 residues. V was cut by 9 bases and J by 0 bases, with 8 bases left in between.